The present T cell receptor (beta chain) was sequenced within a study of post-analysis software for immune sequencing data. This clonotype appeared many times. The antigen remains unidentified. The TCR beta cDNA libraries contained unique molecular identifiers. TCRdb re-called the PCR reads with MiXCR, one entry per CDR3 protein. The sample carries about 210,000 distinct CDR3 sequences, 25% to 35% recorded once. Study results and caveats: TRBV5-6, TRBV5-1 and TRBV20-1 were among 4 or 5 TRBV segments more frequent in patients than controls.

This CDR3 comprises 16 residues. The V gene lost 0 bases and the J gene lost 6 bases, with 18 bases spanning the gap. Per the germline V gene, CDR1 is DFQATT and CDR2 is SNEGSKA (reference sequence). The sample consisted of blood. This chain uses TRBV20-1 with TRBJ1-5; D gene uncertain. The TCR comes from a girl younger than 18 with multiple sclerosis. CDR3 loop: CSARDLAGSGSQPQHF. The CDR3 DNA sequence: TGCAGTGCTAGAGATTTGGCCGGGTCGGGTTCTCAGCCCCAGCATTTT.